This T cell receptor (beta chain) is drawn from a study of blood T cell repertoires in COVID-19. About the study: Acute and convalescent COVID-19 specimens originated in the United States, Italy and Spain.

This clone came up once. This table comes from immunoSEQ multiplex PCR, and its TCRdb copy is limited to in-frame clones, with some not included. The sample lists approximately 170,000 clones; 70% to 90% were seen once. The TCR originated in a woman older than 75 with COVID-19, enrolled during active disease. The source material was peripheral blood.

CDR3 residues: CASSHLSGQGNTEAFF. CDR3 sequence (DNA): TGTGCCAGCAGCCATCTCTCAGGACAGGGGAACACTGAAGCTTTCTTT. The chain has TRBV14 and TRBJ1-1; 8 bases align to TRBD1. The CDR3 has 16 amino acids. CDR1 is SGHDN, CDR2 FVKESK, per germline. With V trimmed by 3 bases and J by 1 base, 7 bases remained unmatched.